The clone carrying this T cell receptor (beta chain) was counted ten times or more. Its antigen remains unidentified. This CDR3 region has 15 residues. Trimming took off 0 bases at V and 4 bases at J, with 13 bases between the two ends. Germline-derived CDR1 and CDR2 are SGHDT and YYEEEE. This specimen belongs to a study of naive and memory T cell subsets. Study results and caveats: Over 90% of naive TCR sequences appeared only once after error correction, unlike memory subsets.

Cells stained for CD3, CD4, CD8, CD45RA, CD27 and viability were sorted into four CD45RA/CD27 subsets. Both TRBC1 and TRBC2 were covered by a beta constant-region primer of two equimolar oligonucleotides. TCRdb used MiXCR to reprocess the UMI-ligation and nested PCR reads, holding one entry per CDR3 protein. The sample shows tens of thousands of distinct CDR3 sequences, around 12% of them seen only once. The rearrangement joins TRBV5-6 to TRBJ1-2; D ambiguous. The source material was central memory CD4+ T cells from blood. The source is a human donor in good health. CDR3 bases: TGTGCCAGCAGCTTGGTTGGTGGGAACCTCTATGGCTACACCTTC. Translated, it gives CASSLVGGNLYGYTF.